The source of this T cell receptor beta chain is a study of tumor-infiltrating lymphocytes in primary liver carcinoma. This CDR3 has 13 amino acids. CDR1 is SGHKS, CDR2 YYEKEE, per germline (reference sequence). Points from the study as a whole: Top-250-clone fractions were significantly higher in tumors than in blood (p = 0.039).

The researchers produced TCR beta cDNA from approximately 550 ng total RNA with a constant-region primer. Three-round nested multiplex PCR performed with slightly modified ARM-PCR produced the TCR beta libraries. The first two PCR rounds, around 11 cycles each, used TRBV1-TRBV30 forward primers and a C-beta reverse primer. TCRdb redid the calling of the multiplex PCR reads with MiXCR, one entry per CDR3 protein. The sample includes 99,000 or so distinct CDR3 sequences, about three quarters of them seen just once. As to this clonotype: Antigen unknown. At one boundary the junction diverges from the germline segment, which might be a read error.

Total RNA and DNA came together from around 20-30 mg of bulk tissue without cell sorting. Primary liver carcinoma, confirmed by histopathology, was surgically resected. Every single tumor sample held over 85% viable tumor cells. The specimen sequenced was liver tumor tissue from sampling region 5. The subset is: tumor region T5, tumor centre. The chain couples TRBV5-5 to TRBJ1-1; perhaps TRBD1 as D (6 bases). The origin of this receptor is a woman in her fifties or sixties with primary liver carcinoma and hepatitis B virus infection. The CDR3 bases are TGTCCCAGCAGTTTTTCTGGACAGACTGAAGCTTTCTTT. Protein sequence: CPSSFSGQTEAFF.